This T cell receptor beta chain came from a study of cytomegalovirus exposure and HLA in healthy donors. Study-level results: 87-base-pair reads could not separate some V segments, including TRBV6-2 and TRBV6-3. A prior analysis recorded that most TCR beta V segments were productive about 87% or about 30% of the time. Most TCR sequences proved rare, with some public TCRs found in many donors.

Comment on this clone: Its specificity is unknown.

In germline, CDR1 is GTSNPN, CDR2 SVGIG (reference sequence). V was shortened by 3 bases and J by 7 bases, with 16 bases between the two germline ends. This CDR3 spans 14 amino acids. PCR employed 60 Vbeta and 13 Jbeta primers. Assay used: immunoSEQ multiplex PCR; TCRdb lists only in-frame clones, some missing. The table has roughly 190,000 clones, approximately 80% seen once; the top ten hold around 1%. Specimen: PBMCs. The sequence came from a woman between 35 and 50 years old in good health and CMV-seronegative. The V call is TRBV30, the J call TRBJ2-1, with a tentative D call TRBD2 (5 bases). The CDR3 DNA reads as TGTGCCTGGAGGATACGGAGCGGCCGTAATGAGCAGTTCTTC. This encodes CAWRIRSGRNEQFF.